This T cell receptor (beta chain) was recorded in a study of human T cells and chemical hapten exposure. This clonotype was seen ten or more times. The antigen remains undetermined. Trimming removed 5 bases from V and 6 bases from J, with 14 bases in between. This CDR3 has 14 residues. Looked up from germline, CDR1 is SGHNT and CDR2 is YENEEA. Notes on the study in general: Unchanged with DPC sensitization were TCRs above 1 in 1000 frequency.

The time point: patch test 2, 6 weeks after DPC sensitization. Treatment meaning: therapeutic diphenylcyclopropenone sensitization with weekly scalp DPC. The study drew its donors from alopecia patients who were 18 to 70 years old and suitable for DPC. Before extraction, the whole blood was not fractionated, and total RNA was taken from it. Attachment of unique molecular identifiers to individual cDNA molecules was performed in the library. One entry per CDR3 protein results from TCRdb running MiXCR on the RACE reads. The data show some 54,000 distinct CDR3 sequences, 8.5% to 10% seen once. The origin of this receptor is a woman between 50 and 59 years old with alopecia areata. Some clones in this sample may be carry-over from other donors' samples. This sequence joins TRBV11-3 and TRBJ2-1; D unresolved. The sample was whole blood, taken in connection with sensitization to the hapten diphenylcyclopropenone (DPC). The DNA of the CDR3 is TGTGCCAGCAGCCTCTTGTCCCTAAGCAATGAGCAGTTCTTC. This encodes CASSLLSLSNEQFF.